What follows are 10 T cell receptor beta chains derived from one specimen sequenced in a study of cytomegalovirus exposure and HLA in healthy donors (dated by TCRdb to the late 2010s). The receptor library was made with the immunoSEQ multiplex PCR assay. For the multiplex PCR, a mixture combining 60 forward primers for TCR Vbeta segments and 13 reverse primers for TCR Jbeta segments was used. In TCRdb, the immuneACCESS table is reduced to in-frame sequences with V and J assigned. These tables do not hold every clone; where another copy was compared, an unresolved V gene accounts for under half, and the others remain unexplained. For this sample the table gives about 160,000 clones, of which 80% were detected only once. Around a tenth of the sample comes from the top ten. Sequencing was performed on PBMCs. The receptors here all came from a man between 18 and 29 years old in good health and CMV-seropositive.

The rearrangement links TRBV6-5 to TRBJ1-2, with D possibly TRBD1 on 5 matching bases. The V gene's germline CDR1 is MNHEY and CDR2 SVGAGI. Trimming stripped 4 bases from V and 5 bases from J, with 11 bases between. CDR3 length: 13 amino acids. The DNA of the CDR3 is TGTGCCAGCAGTTCGACAGCTTCTTATGGCTACACCTTC. Translating gives CASSSTASYGYTF.

The V gene is TRBV18, the J gene TRBJ2-5; no definite D call. The CDR3 is 13 residues long. Germline assignment: CDR1 KGHSH and CDR2 LQKENI. V was clipped by 3 bases and J by 2 bases, with 7 bases between them. The CDR3 loop is CASSPYIQETQYF. DNA of the CDR3: TGTGCCAGCTCACCCTATATACAAGAGACCCAGTACTTC.

The chain combines TRBV2 with TRBJ2-7, with 8 positions matching TRBD1. Germline V lookup: CDR1 SNHLY, CDR2 FYNNEI. V shed 2 bases and J 6 bases; nucleotides not matched to a gene: 15. CDR3 length: 17 amino acids. In DNA, the CDR3 is TGTGCCAGCAGTGAATATAGTCTAGGCAGGGGGCCGGGCGAGCAGTACTTC. Protein product: CASSEYSLGRGPGEQYF. Based on the CDR3 plus reference TRBV2 and TRBJ2-7, the full variable domain is EPEVTQTPSHQVTQMGQEVILRCVPISNHLYFYWYRQILGQKVEFLVSFYNNEISEKSEIFDDQFSVERPDGSNFTLKIRSTKLEDSAMYFCASSEYSLGRGPGEQYFGPGTRLTVT.

The CDR3 nucleotides are TGTGCCAGCAGCTTGACCGGGACAGGGGGCAACTATGGCTACACCTTC. This sequence encodes CASSLTGTGGNYGYTF. The chain employs TRBV5-5 and TRBJ1-2; the match to TRBD1 covers 12 bases. Germline V gene data show CDR1 as SGHKS and CDR2 as YYEKEE (reference sequence). The J segment lost 2 bases and the V segment lost 1 base, leaving 3 bases of the junction unmatched. CDR3 length: 16 amino acids.

The rearrangement uses TRBV15 and TRBJ2-5; 7 bases are shared with TRBD2. This CDR3 region has 15 residues. The germline V gene has CDR1 LNHNV and CDR2 YYDKDF (reference sequence). The junction had 3 bases not matched to a gene; V was cut back by 0 bases and J by 2 bases. DNA of the CDR3: TGTGCCACCAGCAGAGATGGGACTATTCAAGAGACCCAGTACTTC. It encodes CATSRDGTIQETQYF.

The chain links TRBV7-2 to TRBJ2-1; 13 nucleotides match TRBD2. The CDR3 has 17 amino acids. Trimming removed 3 bases from V and 0 bases from J; junction bases left unmatched: 2. The V gene's germline CDR1 is SGHTA and CDR2 FQGNSA. CDR3 amino acids: CASSFRLAGGSYNEQFF. The CDR3, as DNA: TGTGCCAGCAGCTTCCGACTAGCGGGGGGCTCCTACAATGAGCAGTTCTTC.

The chain recombines TRBV15 with TRBJ2-3, with a weak D call TRBD2 (6 bases). Per germline, CDR1 LNHNV and CDR2 YYDKDF (reference sequence). V was clipped by 0 bases and J by 6 bases, with 19 bases between them. There are 17 residues in the CDR3. CDR3 in DNA: TGTGCCACCAGCAGAGAAGGACTATCCCAGACATTGGATACGCAGTATTTT. This gives the protein CATSREGLSQTLDTQYF. Full variable domain (remainder filled in from reference TRBV15 and TRBJ2-3): DAMVIQNPRYQVTQFGKPVTLSCSQTLNHNVMYWYQQKSSQAPKLLFHYYDKDFNNEADTPDNFQSRRPNTSFCFLDIRSPGLGDTAMYLCATSREGLSQTLDTQYFGPGTRLTVL.

V is TRBV4-3 and J is TRBJ2-1; D is undetermined. This CDR3 has 17 residues. Trimming removed 4 bases at V and 2 bases at J, with 18 bases between. Looked up from germline, CDR1 is LGHNA and CDR2 is YSLEER. This CDR3 is CASSPQLASTPYNEQFF. The CDR3 DNA reads as TGCGCCAGCAGCCCCCAGTTGGCCTCCACCCCCTACAATGAGCAGTTCTTC.

The V gene is TRBV30, the J gene TRBJ2-3; TRBD2 matches 12 bases. Germline loops: CDR1 GTSNPN, CDR2 SVGIG (reference sequence). V lost 3 bases to trimming and J lost 2 bases; unmatched junction nucleotides: 18. This CDR3 is 20 amino acids long. The CDR3 protein is CAWRPLRPGLAGVLTDTQYF. The CDR3 region has the DNA TGTGCCTGGAGACCTCTTCGACCGGGACTAGCGGGCGTCCTCACAGATACGCAGTATTTT.

This sequence joins TRBV4-3 and TRBJ2-7; TRBD1 matches 10 bases. J was trimmed by 3 bases and V by 4 bases; bases with no gene match: 6. The CDR3 loop spans 15 amino acids. Germline V CDR1 and CDR2: LGHNA, YSLEER. CDR3: CASSPGTGVLYEQYF. CDR3 sequence (DNA): TGCGCCAGCAGCCCCGGGACAGGGGTCCTCTACGAGCAGTACTTC.